These 11 T cell receptor beta chains originate from one sample sequenced in a study of T cells after yellow fever vaccination (dated by TCRdb to between 2019 and 2020). This specimen's treatment or condition label, per the study, means: live attenuated yellow fever vaccine strain. Library method: 5' RACE. TCRdb names Illumina NovaSeq 6000 as the instrument used. TCRdb itself trimmed the public reads at Q25 with fastp, ran MiXCR and retained productive beta chains. Rows are combined by CDR3 protein, so each entry shows the most common genes and DNA. In this sample the table shows some 300,000 distinct CDR3 sequences, 7.5% to 9% of which occur a single time. 3% to 3.5% of the sample comes from the top ten. This specimen consisted of CD4+ T cells sorted from PBMCs, obtained 5 days after the yellow fever booster vaccination. The receptors originated from a man between 18 and 35 years old who received the YFV17D yellow fever vaccine.

The chain is built from TRBV18 and TRBJ2-7; a weak D match, TRBD1 (6 bases). V was cut by 0 bases and J by 4 bases, with 13 bases left in between. The CDR3 spans 15 residues. Germline lookup yields CDR1 KGHSH and CDR2 LQKENI. CDR3 in DNA: TGTGCCAGCTCACCACCGGGACAAGGGGTTTACGAGCAGTACGTC. Amino acids: CASSPPGQGVYEQYV.

This clonotype was seen only a few times. This chain uses TRBV25-1 with TRBJ1-2; tentatively, D is TRBD1 (6 bases). V was pared by 6 bases and J by 4 bases, with 18 bases between. The CDR3 runs 15 residues. The germline gives CDR1 MGHDK, CDR2 SYGVNS. CDR3 nucleotides: TGTGCCAGCAGCACGTTAGGACAGATGACCTATGGCTACACCTTC. Its protein is CASSTLGQMTYGYTF.

There are a few counts of this clonotype. The chain links TRBV5-1 to TRBJ1-3; D is ambiguous. The CDR3 is made up of 16 amino acids. Germline CDR1 reads SGHRS; CDR2 reads YFSETQ. V lost 3 bases and J lost 4, with 17 bases in between. DNA for the CDR3: TGCGCCAGCAGCTCGGGATCAATAGGTAGCGGAAACACCATATATTTT. Translation gives CASSSGSIGSGNTIYF. Complete variable domain (other parts from reference TRBV5-1 and TRBJ1-3): KAGVTQTPRYLIKTRGQQVTLSCSPISGHRSVSWYQQTPGQGLQFLFEYFSETQRNKGNFPGRFSGRQFSNSRSEMNVSTLELGDSALYLCASSSGSIGSGNTIYFGEGSWLTVV.

This clonotype was observed many times. The chain carries TRBV4-2 and TRBJ2-1; 8 positions match TRBD2. The CDR3 sequence is 15 residues long. Germline V gives CDR1 LGHNA, CDR2 YNFKEQ. The V segment lost 3 bases and the J segment 5 bases; nucleotides outside the gene matches: 6. The CDR3 sequence: CASSHRPGGNNEQFF. The DNA for the CDR3 is TGTGCCAGCAGCCACAGGCCGGGGGGGAACAATGAGCAGTTCTTC.

This clonotype has only a few counts. This sequence joins TRBV5-1 and TRBJ1-1; D gene uncertain. Germline values: CDR1 SGHRS, CDR2 YFSETQ. V gave up 1 base and J gave up 7 bases, with 11 bases separating them. There are 13 residues in the CDR3. DNA of the CDR3: TGCGCCAGCAGCTTGTCAACCGGGGATGAAGCTTTCTTT. It is translated as CASSLSTGDEAFF.

This clonotype was observed at least ten times. The chain recombines TRBV29-1 with TRBJ2-1, with D possibly matching TRBD2 (7 bases). CDR1 and CDR2 (germline): SQVTM, ANQGSEA. The CDR3 extends over 12 amino acids. CDR3 nucleotide sequence: TGCAGTGGGGGGGCAGACTACAATGAGCAGTTCTTC. Protein product: CSGGADYNEQFF.

The chain has TRBV6-1 and TRBJ1-5, with D tentatively TRBD1 (5 bases). CDR1 MNHNS and CDR2 SASEGT come from the germline V gene. V lost 5 bases to trimming and J lost 11 bases, with 13 bases between them. The CDR3 covers 12 residues. The CDR3 bases are TGTGCCAGCAGTCGGGACGGACCGACCCAGCATTTT. Protein: CASSRDGPTQHF.

V and J are TRBV18 and TRBJ2-2, with D perhaps TRBD1 or TRBD2 (5 bases each). CDR1 is KGHSH and CDR2 is LQKENI in the germline V gene. The CDR3 length is 16 residues. V lost 0 bases, J lost 0 bases, and 8 bases lay in between. DNA of the CDR3: TGTGCCAGCTCACCACCCCGGGGACCGAACACCGGGGAGCTGTTTTTT. Amino acids: CASSPPRGPNTGELFF.

This chain uses TRBV9 with TRBJ1-4; no clear D. The CDR3 contains 12 residues. Deletions cut 3 bases from V and 7 bases from J, with 7 bases between. Germline loops: CDR1 SGDLS, CDR2 YYNGEE. CDR3 region: CASSASGEKLFF. DNA for the CDR3: TGTGCCAGCAGCGCGAGTGGTGAAAAACTGTTTTTT.

This clonotype was counted many times. The rearrangement joins TRBV6-2 or TRBV6-3 to TRBJ2-3; D gene ambiguous. This CDR3 comprises 12 residues. CDR1 and CDR2 from the germline V gene are MNHEY and SVGEGT. V dropped 2 bases and J dropped 3 bases, with 3 bases sitting between them. The CDR3 is CASSYRTDTQYF. The CDR3 DNA follows: TGTGCCAGCAGTTACAGGACAGATACGCAGTATTTT.

Ten or more counts support this clonotype. This chain links TRBV7-6 with TRBJ2-5; D gene uncertain. The CDR3 is 15 amino acids. The germline gives CDR1 SGHVS, CDR2 FNYEAQ. The V and J ends lost 1 base and 2 bases respectively, with 11 bases between them. The CDR3 region has the DNA TGTGCCAGCAGCTTAGGTTGGGTGCATCAAGAGACCCAGTACTTC. Its translation: CASSLGWVHQETQYF.